The 22 T cell receptor beta chains listed next were all sequenced from one sample in a study of T cells after yellow fever vaccination (dated by TCRdb to between 2018 and 2021). Libraries were constructed by 5' RACE. The sample was run on an Illumina HiSeq 2500. Clones were called with MiXCR by TCRdb after fastp trimmed the public reads at Q25, and only in-frame beta chains were retained. Entries are consolidated by CDR3 protein sequence, retaining the most common genes and DNA. The sample table records tens of thousands of distinct CDR3 sequences; over 9.5% of these occur just once. Around 12% of the sample goes to the ten largest clones. Read against the paper, the sample's treatment or condition label means: live attenuated yellow fever vaccine strain. The sequenced sample was PBMCs, either bulk or a sorted T-cell subset (CD4+, CD8+, memory, or dextramer-sorted; not recorded which), obtained around 15 days after the first yellow fever vaccination. The receptors shown here come from a man aged 18 to 30 who received the YFV17D yellow fever vaccine.

This clonotype has ten or more counts. This sequence joins TRBV10-2 and TRBJ2-7; no reliable D call. The CDR3 sequence is 13 residues long. Germline V CDR1 and CDR2: WSHSY, SAAADI. Trimming pared 4 bases from V and 2 bases from J, leaving 9 bases between. The CDR3 bases are TGCGCCAGCAGTGCTACGGGTGCCTACGAGCAGTACTTC. It encodes CASSATGAYEQYF.

The table lists this clonotype with many counts. The gene calls are TRBV5-1 and TRBJ1-2; perhaps TRBD1 as D (6 bases). Germline V gene sequence: CDR1 SGHRS, CDR2 YFSETQ. The CDR3 is made up of 13 amino acids. Trimming removed 4 bases from V and 1 base from J, with 8 bases in between. The chain's CDR3 is CASSLDSNYGYTF. The CDR3 DNA is TGCGCCAGCAGCCTGGACAGTAACTATGGCTACACCTTC.

This clonotype has at least ten counts. The J gene is TRBJ2-5, the V gene TRBV6-1; 13 bases are a match to TRBD2. Germline loops: CDR1 MNHNS, CDR2 SASEGT. V dropped 4 bases and J dropped 4; count of bases not matched to a gene: 3. The CDR3 is 15 residues long. The CDR3 DNA sequence: TGTGCCAGCAGTGCACTAGCGGGGGGGCCAGAGACCCAGTACTTC. This codes for CASSALAGGPETQYF.

The chain carries TRBV28 and TRBJ2-7; D might be TRBD1 (6 bases). V gave up 5 bases and J gave up 6 bases, with 14 bases separating them. This CDR3 comprises 13 residues. Germline CDR1 reads MDHEN; CDR2 reads SYDVKM. The CDR3 loop reads CASSPIGTPEQYV. The CDR3 nucleotides are TGTGCCAGCAGTCCAATCGGGACACCCGAGCAGTACGTC.

This clonotype has a count of ten or more. The chain couples TRBV29-1 to TRBJ2-7, with D possibly TRBD2 on 6 matching bases. There are 13 residues in the CDR3. The germline V gene has CDR1 SQVTM and CDR2 ANQGSEA. The V and J ends lost 6 bases and 3 bases respectively, with 15 bases between them. CDR3 region: CSVRAGSFYEQYF. CDR3 sequence (DNA): TGCAGCGTCAGGGCGGGGAGTTTCTACGAGCAGTACTTC.

This clonotype was counted many times. The chain is built from TRBV20-1 and TRBJ1-4, with D tentatively TRBD1 (5 bases). V was pared by 6 bases and J by 3 bases, with 11 bases between. Germline CDR1 is DFQATT and CDR2 is SNEGSKA (reference sequence). This CDR3 is 13 amino acids long. In DNA form, the CDR3 reads TGCAGTGCCCGGGGGGGTCCTAATGAAAAACTGTTTTTT. Its protein is CSARGGPNEKLFF.

The J gene is TRBJ2-1, the V gene TRBV18; 10 nucleotides match TRBD2. CDR1 and CDR2 (germline): KGHSH, LQKENI. The CDR3 totals 15 residues. Trimming removed 6 bases from V and 5 bases from J; junction bases left unmatched: 7. CDR3 DNA: TGTGCCAGCTCCCTAGGACTAGCGGAGAACAATGAGCAGTTCTTC. Its protein product is CASSLGLAENNEQFF.

As for this clonotype: This may arise from a read error, as a much more abundant clone is one base away. V gene TRBV10-3 combines with J gene TRBJ1-2; the match to TRBD1 covers 7 bases. Trimming removed 10 bases from V and 0 bases from J; junction bases left unmatched: 5. Germline CDR1 ENHRY, CDR2 SYGVKD. The CDR3 length is 13 residues. CDR3 nucleotide sequence: TGTGCCACGGGGACAGACGCTAACTATGGCTACACCTTC. Protein sequence: CATGTDANYGYTF.

There are a few counts of this clonotype. Sequence at one end of the junction differs from germline and may be a read error. The chain links TRBV5-5 to TRBJ2-3; 14 nucleotides align to TRBD2. Germline CDR1 and CDR2: SGHKS and YYEKEE (reference sequence). This CDR3 region has 17 residues. CDR3: CSSSPQGLAGGTDTQYF. CDR3 nucleotides: TGTTCCAGCAGCCCGCAGGGACTAGCGGGGGGCACAGATACGCAGTATTTT.

Ten or more counts support this clonotype. The chain joins TRBV24-1 to TRBJ1-2; TRBD1 aligns across 9 bases. CDR1 and CDR2 (germline): KGHDR, SFDVKD. The V segment lost 4 bases and the J segment 5 bases; nucleotides outside the gene matches: 7. The CDR3 loop spans 15 amino acids. CDR3 coding DNA: TGTGCCACCAGTGACTTACAGGGACAGGGTTATGGCTACACCTTC. Translation: CATSDLQGQGYGYTF.

This clonotype was seen at least ten times. The V call is TRBV7-2, the J call TRBJ1-2; 8 nucleotides match TRBD1. This CDR3 spans 15 amino acids. The germline gives CDR1 SGHTA, CDR2 FQGNSA. With 4 bases clipped from V and 0 bases from J, the junction kept 4 bases outside the gene matches. This CDR3 reads CASSSRDRPNYGYTF. The CDR3 nucleotides are TGTGCCAGCAGCTCAAGGGACAGGCCTAACTATGGCTACACCTTC. The variable domain in full, completed from reference TRBV7-2 and TRBJ1-2, reads GAGVSQSPSNKVTEKGKDVELRCDPISGHTALYWYRQSLGQGLEFLIYFQGNSAPDKSGLPSDRFSAERTGGSVSTLTIQRTQQEDSAVYLCASSSRDRPNYGYTFGSGTRLTVV.

This clonotype was seen repeatedly, ten times or more. V gene TRBV3-1 combines with J gene TRBJ2-5; 11 bases are shared with TRBD2. CDR3 length equals 17 residues. Germline V gene lookup returns CDR1 LGHDT and CDR2 YNNKEL (reference sequence). The junction had 9 bases not matched to a gene; V was cut back by 1 base and J by 5 bases. Here the CDR3 reads CASSQATASGGLETQYF. CDR3 sequence (DNA): TGTGCCAGCAGCCAAGCCACCGCTAGCGGGGGGTTGGAGACCCAGTACTTC.

This clonotype was recorded many times. The V call is TRBV6-2 or TRBV6-3, the J call TRBJ1-5; D gene unclear. The V end was cut by 5 bases, the J end by 1 base, with 12 bases between. The CDR3 loop spans 15 amino acids. Germline V gives CDR1 MNHEY, CDR2 SVGEGT. CDR3 loop: CASSHGRRSNQPQHF. Written as DNA, the CDR3 is TGTGCCAGCAGTCACGGACGTAGGAGCAATCAGCCCCAGCATTTT.

This clonotype was observed at least ten times. This chain joins TRBV30 and TRBJ2-3, with 7 positions matching TRBD2. V was clipped by 3 bases and J by 1 base; unmatched bases: 4. The CDR3 has 14 amino acids. CDR1 and CDR2 from the germline V gene are GTSNPN and SVGIG (reference sequence). The CDR3 spells CAWRVGGGTDTQYF. The CDR3 nucleotides read TGTGCCTGGAGAGTGGGGGGGGGCACAGATACGCAGTATTTT.

By sample share, this clonotype is medium-sized (0.01 to 0.1%). CDR3 DNA sequence: TGCAGTGCCGGACAGGGCCTCGGGCAGTACGTC. It codes for CSAGQGLGQYV. The chain joins TRBV20-1 to TRBJ2-7, with 8 bases that match TRBD1. The CDR3 has 11 residues. V lost 6 bases, J lost 9 bases, and 7 bases stayed unmatched. Germline CDR1 and CDR2: DFQATT and SNEGSKA (reference sequence).

Many counts were recorded for this clonotype. V and J are TRBV3-1 and TRBJ2-7, with TRBD1 matching 7 bases. V was pared by 4 bases and J by 4 bases, with 10 bases of the junction left unmatched. CDR1 LGHDT and CDR2 YNNKEL come from the germline V gene (reference sequence). The CDR3 is 15 amino acids. The CDR3 coding sequence is TGTGCCAGCAGCCCGTTCCGGGACAGTGGATACGAGCAGTACGTC. Its translation is CASSPFRDSGYEQYV.

Many counts were recorded for this clonotype. The chain is built from TRBV7-2 and TRBJ1-5; D call uncertain. The CDR3 length is 12 residues. CDR1 and CDR2 (germline): SGHTA, FQGNSA. Trimming left V 3 bases short and J 5 bases short, with 5 bases between. This CDR3 reads CASSFYDQPQHF. CDR3 sequence (DNA): TGTGCCAGCAGCTTCTACGATCAGCCCCAGCATTTT. Looking up the rest from reference TRBV7-2 and TRBJ1-5 gives the full variable domain: GAGVSQSPSNKVTEKGKDVELRCDPISGHTALYWYRQSLGQGLEFLIYFQGNSAPDKSGLPSDRFSAERTGGSVSTLTIQRTQQEDSAVYLCASSFYDQPQHFGDGTRLSIL.

This clonotype was seen at least ten times. V and J are TRBV4-3 and TRBJ1-4, with a weak D call TRBD1 (6 bases). Trimming shortened V by 1 base and J by 8 bases, and 8 bases separated the two germline ends. CDR3 size: 13 residues. Germline CDR1 LGHNA, CDR2 YSLEER. This CDR3 is CASSQAGAEKLFF. DNA of the CDR3: TGCGCCAGCAGCCAAGCAGGGGCCGAAAAACTGTTTTTT.

This clonotype was observed many times. This chain connects TRBV20-1 to TRBJ2-3, with D tentatively TRBD1 or TRBD2 (5 bases each). Germline CDR1 and CDR2: DFQATT and SNEGSKA (reference sequence). V was clipped by 6 bases and J by 3 bases, with 19 bases between them. The CDR3 loop spans 15 amino acids. Written as DNA, the CDR3 is TGCAGTGCCGCCGGGACCCTCAGAGGAACAGATACGCAGTATTTT. This codes for CSAAGTLRGTDTQYF.

This clonotype was detected many times. The chain couples TRBV4-2 to TRBJ2-3; D may be TRBD1 (6 bases). V lost 1 base and J 1 base, leaving 6 bases between the germline ends. This CDR3 contains 14 residues. The V gene's germline CDR1 is LGHNA and CDR2 YNFKEQ. CDR3 sequence reads: CASSQAGGTDTQYF. Written as DNA, the CDR3 is TGTGCCAGCAGCCAAGCAGGGGGCACAGATACGCAGTATTTT.

In this sample, this clonotype turned up many times. The chain links TRBV7-2 to TRBJ1-5; 7 bases match TRBD1. Germline lookup yields CDR1 SGHTA and CDR2 FQGNSA. J gave up 7 bases and V 5 bases, and 8 bases lay outside the gene matches. This CDR3 is 14 amino acids long. CDR3 loop: CASSLHRGEQPQHF. The CDR3 nucleotides are TGTGCCAGCAGCCTGCACAGGGGAGAACAGCCCCAGCATTTT.

This clonotype was found many times. This chain links TRBV5-4 with TRBJ2-7, with 7 bases identical to TRBD2. Trimming took 0 bases from V and 0 from J; bases not matched to a gene: 3. CDR3 length: 15 amino acids. Germline assignment: CDR1 SGHNT and CDR2 YYREEE (reference sequence). The CDR3 DNA is TGTGCCAGCAGCTTGGGAGCGGGGACCTCCTACGAGCAGTACGTC. Protein product: CASSLGAGTSYEQYV.